The 26 T cell receptor beta chains listed next were all sequenced from one sample in a study of metastatic and nonmetastatic thyroid tumors. Patients were all untreated before their thyroid surgery. TCRdb re-called the PCR reads through MiXCR. The sample yields 30,000 to 35,000 clones, under 30% seen once. Material for sequencing was blood. These receptors were collected from a female donor with papillary thyroid cancer or a benign thyroid nodule (not recorded which). Some clones in this sample may be carry-over from other donors' samples.

This clone was counted ten times or more. V gene TRBV20-1 combines with J gene TRBJ2-2; a weak D match, TRBD2 (5 bases). V shed 5 bases and J shed 4 bases, with 14 bases lying between them. The CDR3 totals 14 residues. CDR1 and CDR2 (germline): DFQATT, SNEGSKA (reference sequence). CDR3 DNA sequence: TGCAGTGCTTCGGACTCCCAGACCACCGGGGAGCTGTTTTTT. Translation gives CSASDSQTTGELFF.

The rearrangement uses TRBV11-3 and TRBJ2-1; possibly TRBD1 or TRBD2 for D (5 bases each). Per germline, CDR1 SGHNT and CDR2 YENEEA. The V and J ends lost 2 bases and 4 bases respectively, with 9 bases between them. The CDR3 spans 14 residues. The CDR3 bases are TGTGCCAGCAGCTTACGGGGCGGATACAATGAGCAGTTCTTC. Residues: CASSLRGGYNEQFF. Complete variable domain (other parts from reference TRBV11-3 and TRBJ2-1): EAGVVQSPRYKIIEKKQPVAFWCNPISGHNTLYWYLQNLGQGPELLIRYENEEAVDDSQLPKDRFSAERLKGVDSTLKIQPAELGDSAVYLCASSLRGGYNEQFFGPGTRLTVL.

The gene calls are TRBV18 and TRBJ1-1, with D hard to call. This CDR3 spans 11 amino acids. Trimming left V 4 bases short and J 5 bases short, with 5 bases between. Germline V CDR1 and CDR2: KGHSH, LQKENI. The CDR3 DNA reads as TGTGCCAGCTCACGGGAGACTGAAGCTTTCTTT. Translating it yields CASSRETEAFF.

Concerning this clone itself: A read error is possible here, since a much larger clone lies one base away. V gene TRBV18 combines with J gene TRBJ2-3, with D possibly being TRBD1 (6 bases). This CDR3 has 15 amino acids. CDR1 KGHSH and CDR2 LQKENI come from the germline V gene. The ends were cut back, 8 bases at V and 0 bases at J, with 15 bases in the middle. CDR3 coding DNA: TGTGCCAGCCCAGGGGTCGAGCAGAGCACAGATACGCAGTATTTT. Protein: CASPGVEQSTDTQYF.

This clone was counted between two and nine times. The gene calls are TRBV6-1 and TRBJ2-7, with D unclear. The CDR3 length is 14 residues. From germline, CDR1 is MNHNS and CDR2 SASEGT. Trimming took 3 bases from V and 2 from J, leaving 11 bases between them. The CDR3 DNA follows: TGTGCCAGCAGTGACCCGACGGCACCCTACGAGCAGTACTTC. Its protein is CASSDPTAPYEQYF.

V is TRBV2 and J is TRBJ2-1, with 9 bases lining up with TRBD2. CDR3 length: 16 residues. The V gene's germline CDR1 is SNHLY and CDR2 FYNNEI. Trimming took 1 base from V and 12 from J; bases not matched to a gene: 13. The CDR3 reads CASSEGPSGEGHGQFF. The CDR3 coding sequence is TGTGCCAGCAGTGAAGGCCCTAGCGGGGAGGGCCATGGGCAGTTCTTC.

V and J are TRBV3-1 and TRBJ1-4; D may be TRBD1 (5 bases). The CDR3 totals 13 residues. Trimming shortened V by 4 bases and J by 7 bases, and 10 bases separated the two germline ends. The V gene's germline CDR1 is LGHDT and CDR2 YNNKEL (reference sequence). The CDR3 sequence is CASSPSGSEKLFF. The CDR3, as DNA: TGTGCCAGCAGCCCCTCAGGGTCTGAAAAACTGTTTTTT.

The chain joins TRBV30 to TRBJ1-5; 7 positions match TRBD1. The CDR3 runs to 15 residues. The J segment lost 7 bases and the V segment lost 1 base, leaving 10 bases of the junction unmatched. The germline V gene has CDR1 GTSNPN and CDR2 SVGIG (reference sequence). The chain's CDR3 is CAWSAQQGTGQPQHF. The CDR3 DNA reads as TGTGCCTGGAGTGCCCAACAGGGGACTGGGCAGCCCCAGCATTTT. Using reference TRBV30 and TRBJ1-5 for the parts outside the CDR3, the full variable domain is SQTIHQWPATLVQPVGSPLSLECTVEGTSNPNLYWYRQAAGRGLQLLFYSVGIGQISSEVPQNLSASRPQDRQFILSSKKLLLSDSGFYLCAWSAQQGTGQPQHFGDGTRLSIL.

The rearrangement joins TRBV11-3 to TRBJ2-1, with a possible D match to TRBD1 (6 bases). V was cut by 4 bases and J by 6 bases, with 13 bases left in between. The germline V gene encodes CDR1 SGHNT and CDR2 YENEEA. This CDR3 region has 14 residues. CDR3 region: CASSSDGGSNEQFF. CDR3 DNA: TGTGCCAGCAGCTCCGATGGGGGCTCCAATGAGCAGTTCTTC.

The rearrangement links TRBV7-3 to TRBJ1-2, with unresolved D. V was pared by 5 bases and J by 5 bases, with 12 bases between. The V gene's germline CDR1 is SGHTA and CDR2 FQGTGA. This CDR3 has 13 amino acids. Here the CDR3 reads CASSPGEQYGYTF. Written as DNA, the CDR3 is TGTGCCAGCAGCCCCGGCGAGCAGTATGGCTACACCTTC.

This clone was counted ten times or more. The J gene is TRBJ1-1, the V gene TRBV7-6, with a possible D match to TRBD1 (5 bases). Germline lookup yields CDR1 SGHVS and CDR2 FNYEAQ. V gave up 5 bases and J gave up 0 bases, with 16 bases separating them. The CDR3 consists of 16 residues. CDR3: CASSPSVQGLNTEAFF. The CDR3 DNA reads as TGTGCCAGCAGCCCCAGTGTTCAGGGTTTGAACACTGAAGCTTTCTTT. The entire variable domain, with the rest obtained from reference TRBV7-6 and TRBJ1-1, is as follows: GAGVSQSPRYKVTKRGQDVALRCDPISGHVSLYWYRQALGQGPEFLTYFNYEAQQDKSGLPNDRFSAERPEGSISTLTIQRTEQRDSAMYRCASSPSVQGLNTEAFFGQGTRLTVV.

Many counts were recorded for this clone. This chain connects TRBV30 to TRBJ2-6; D is unresolved. CDR1 GTSNPN and CDR2 SVGIG come from the germline V gene (reference sequence). This CDR3 is built from 15 residues. The germline V and J ends were trimmed by 0 bases and 1 base, with 7 bases remaining between them. CDR3 in DNA: TGTGCCTGGAGTGTAGGTGAATCTGGGGCCAACGTCCTGACTTTC. This codes for CAWSVGESGANVLTF.

V usage is TRBV20-1 and J usage is TRBJ2-7; D is ambiguous. V was shortened by 1 base and J by 0 bases, with 4 bases between the two germline ends. CDR3 size: 12 residues. Germline V lookup: CDR1 DFQATT, CDR2 SNEGSKA (reference sequence). For the CDR3, the DNA is TGCAGTGCTAGAGTCGGCTCCTACGAGCAGTACTTC. Its translation is CSARVGSYEQYF.

The table lists this clone with many counts. The CDR3 sequence is CASSLQSGGNTIYF. The CDR3 DNA follows: TGTGCCAGCAGTCTCCAATCGGGAGGAAACACCATATATTTT. This chain uses TRBV7-9 with TRBJ1-3, with D hard to call. V was pared by 6 bases and J by 4 bases, with 13 bases between. CDR3 size: 14 residues. Germline CDR1 reads SEHNR; CDR2 reads FQNEAQ (reference sequence).

In its sample, this clone was seen many times. The V call is TRBV7-3, the J call TRBJ2-1, with a tentative D call TRBD2 (6 bases). The germline V and J ends were trimmed by 2 bases and 6 bases, with 11 bases remaining between them. Germline lookup yields CDR1 SGHTA and CDR2 FQGTGA. The CDR3 totals 14 residues. The DNA for the CDR3 is TGTGCCAGCAGCTTAGTGGCGGGACTCAATGAGCAGTTCTTC. It is translated as CASSLVAGLNEQFF.

V usage is TRBV30 and J usage is TRBJ1-1; D is ambiguous. With 2 bases removed from V and 1 base from J, the gap between germline ends came to 8 bases. The CDR3 length is 13 residues. Germline V gene lookup returns CDR1 GTSNPN and CDR2 SVGIG (reference sequence). The CDR3 region has the DNA TGTGCCTGGAGTTCCTCGACGAACACTGAAGCTTTCTTT. Protein sequence: CAWSSSTNTEAFF. Full variable domain (rest looked up from reference TRBV30 and TRBJ1-1): SQTIHQWPATLVQPVGSPLSLECTVEGTSNPNLYWYRQAAGRGLQLLFYSVGIGQISSEVPQNLSASRPQDRQFILSSKKLLLSDSGFYLCAWSSSTNTEAFFGQGTRLTVV.

The chain recombines TRBV20-1 with TRBJ2-7; 8 nucleotides line up with TRBD1. J lost 2 bases, V lost 4 bases, and 7 bases had no gene match. This CDR3 comprises 14 residues. Germline CDR1 is DFQATT and CDR2 is SNEGSKA (reference sequence). CDR3 amino acids: CSAMTGQGTYEQYF. In DNA, the CDR3 is TGCAGTGCTATGACCGGACAGGGTACCTACGAGCAGTACTTC.

This clone showed up just a few times. The chain uses TRBV27 and TRBJ2-7; no reliable D call. Germline V gene lookup returns CDR1 MNHEY and CDR2 SMNVEV (reference sequence). Trimming pared 8 bases from V and 2 bases from J, leaving 10 bases between. The CDR3 is 12 amino acids. The CDR3: CASRPTPYEQYF. CDR3 sequence (DNA): TGTGCCAGCCGGCCCACCCCCTACGAGCAGTACTTC.

This clone has a single count. The junction departs from the called germline gene at one end, perhaps through a read error. For the CDR3, the DNA is TGTGCCAGCAGTTCCCGGACAGCGGGAAACACCATATCTTTT. It is translated as CASSSRTAGNTISF. The chain joins TRBV12-3 or TRBV12-4 to TRBJ1-3, with D perhaps TRBD1 (6 bases). This CDR3 has 14 amino acids.

At least ten counts were recorded for this clone. The V call is TRBV4-2, the J call TRBJ2-1, with 7 bases that match TRBD2. Germline V gene lookup returns CDR1 LGHNA and CDR2 YNFKEQ. The CDR3 length is 15 residues. V lost 4 bases to trimming and J lost 3 bases; unmatched junction nucleotides: 6. This CDR3 is CASSPSGNDYNEQFF. The CDR3 coding sequence is TGTGCCAGCAGCCCCAGCGGGAATGACTACAATGAGCAGTTCTTC.

There are a few counts of this clone. This rearrangement joins TRBV27 to TRBJ1-2; the match to TRBD1 covers 8 bases. The CDR3 loop spans 15 amino acids. CDR1 and CDR2 (germline): MNHEY, SMNVEV (reference sequence). The J segment lost 4 bases and the V segment lost 3 bases, leaving 7 bases of the junction unmatched. CDR3 in amino acids: CASSLTITGGYGYTF. The CDR3 bases are TGTGCCAGCAGTTTGACTATCACAGGGGGCTATGGCTACACCTTC.

As regards this clone: Additional DNA sequences in this sample encode the identical CDR3. The rearrangement joins TRBV19 to TRBJ1-1; no firm D call. The germline CDR1 and CDR2 sequences are LNHDA and SQIVND (reference sequence). Trimming pared 1 base from V and 1 base from J, leaving 4 bases between. The CDR3 consists of 13 residues. The CDR3 reads CASSIVSNTEAFF. The CDR3 nucleotides read TGTGCCAGTAGTATAGTCTCGAACACTGAAGCTTTCTTT. Together with reference TRBV19 and TRBJ1-1, the CDR3 gives the full variable domain: DGGITQSPKYLFRKEGQNVTLSCEQNLNHDAMYWYRQDPGQGLRLIYYSQIVNDFQKGDIAEGYSVSREKKESFPLTVTSAQKNPTAFYLCASSIVSNTEAFFGQGTRLTVV.

The chain links TRBV6-1 to TRBJ2-2; a possible D gene is TRBD1 (5 bases). V lost 4 bases, J lost 8 bases, and 14 bases lay in between. The CDR3 contains 14 residues. Germline CDR1 MNHNS, CDR2 SASEGT. The CDR3 nucleotides are TGTGCCAGCAGTGGGGGCAGGGTGGCTGGGGAGCTGTTTTTT. Amino acids: CASSGGRVAGELFF.

DNA of the CDR3: TGTGCCAGCAGTTTAGGTATTGTCGGTGGCTACACCTTC. It encodes CASSLGIVGGYTF. V usage is TRBV12-3 or TRBV12-4 and J usage is TRBJ1-2, with D hard to call. Trimming shortened V by 1 base and J by 7 bases, and 10 bases separated the two germline ends. The CDR3 contains 13 residues.

This clone showed up just once. This sequence joins TRBV5-1 and TRBJ2-1, with 11 bases aligning to TRBD2. The CDR3 extends over 16 amino acids. V lost 0 bases and J lost 5; bases outside the gene matches: 4. The germline V gene encodes CDR1 SGHRS and CDR2 YFSETQ. This CDR3 reads CASSLVPGLADNEQFF. The CDR3 nucleotides read TGCGCCAGCAGCTTGGTTCCGGGACTAGCGGACAATGAGCAGTTCTTC.

The V and J genes are TRBV12-3 or TRBV12-4 and TRBJ1-2, with 7 bases fitting TRBD1. The CDR3 length is 13 residues. V dropped 1 base and J dropped 8; count of bases not matched to a gene: 4. CDR3 sequence (DNA): TGTGCCAGCAGTTTAGGACAGGGTGCCGGCTACACCTTC. Encoded protein: CASSLGQGAGYTF.